This TCR beta chain was recorded in a study of cytomegalovirus exposure and HLA in healthy donors. Findings of the study overall: Cytomegalovirus association was assigned to some 160 TCR beta chains. With later analysis, a missense DCLRE1C variant became linked to TCR beta V- and J-gene trimming. Productive rates of about 87% or about 30% were seen for most TCR beta V segments in an earlier analysis. High sensitivity and specificity were reportedly achieved when the classifier diagnosed cytomegalovirus status.

Both 60 Vbeta primers and 13 Jbeta primers went into the PCR. Profiled with immunoSEQ multiplex PCR; TCRdb holds only in-frame clones, not every one. The sample lists some 150,000 clones, about 80% occurring once. Trimming at V came to 6 bases and at J to 6 bases, leaving 8 bases not matched to a gene. In germline, CDR1 is KGHSH, CDR2 LQKENI. The CDR3 runs 13 residues. For this clone: What it binds is not known.

The chain recombines TRBV18 with TRBJ2-7; TRBD1 matches at 7 bases. The receptor comes from a man between 18 and 35 years old in good health and CMV-seropositive. The sequenced material came from PBMCs. The CDR3 sequence: CASSLGPGGEQYF. The CDR3 nucleotides are TGTGCCAGCTCCCTAGGGCCAGGGGGCGAGCAGTACTTC.